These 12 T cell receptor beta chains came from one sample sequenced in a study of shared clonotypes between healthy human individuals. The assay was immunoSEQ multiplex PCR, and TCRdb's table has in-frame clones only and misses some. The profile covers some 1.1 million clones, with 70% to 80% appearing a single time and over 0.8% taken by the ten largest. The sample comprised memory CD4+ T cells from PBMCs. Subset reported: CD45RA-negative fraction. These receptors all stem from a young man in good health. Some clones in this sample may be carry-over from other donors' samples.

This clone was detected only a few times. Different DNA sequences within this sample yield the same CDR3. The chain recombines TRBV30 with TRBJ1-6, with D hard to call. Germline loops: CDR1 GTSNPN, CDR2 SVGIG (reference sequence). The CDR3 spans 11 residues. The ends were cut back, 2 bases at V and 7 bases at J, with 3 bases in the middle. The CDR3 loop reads CAWSTNSPLHF. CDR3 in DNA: TGTGCCTGGAGTACCAATTCACCCCTCCACTTT.

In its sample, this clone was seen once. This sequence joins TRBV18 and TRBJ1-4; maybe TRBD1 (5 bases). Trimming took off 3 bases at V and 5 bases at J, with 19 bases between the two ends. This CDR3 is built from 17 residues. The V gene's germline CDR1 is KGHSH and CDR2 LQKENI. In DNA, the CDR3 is TGTGCCAGCTCACCTCAACCGTTGGGGGATCGGAATGAAAAACTGTTTTTT. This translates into CASSPQPLGDRNEKLFF.

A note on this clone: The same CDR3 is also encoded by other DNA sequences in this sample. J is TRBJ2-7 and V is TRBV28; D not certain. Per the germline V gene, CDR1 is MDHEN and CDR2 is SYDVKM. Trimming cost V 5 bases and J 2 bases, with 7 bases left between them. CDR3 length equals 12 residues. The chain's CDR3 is CASSPGPYEQYF. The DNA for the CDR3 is TGTGCCAGCAGTCCCGGGCCCTACGAGCAGTACTTC.

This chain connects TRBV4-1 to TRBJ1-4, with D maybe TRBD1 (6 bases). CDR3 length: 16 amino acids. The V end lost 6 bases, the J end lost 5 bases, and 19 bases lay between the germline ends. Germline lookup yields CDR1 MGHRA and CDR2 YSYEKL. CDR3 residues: CASRTQLGGRNEKLFF. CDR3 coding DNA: TGCGCCAGCAGGACGCAGTTGGGGGGGCGGAATGAAAAACTGTTTTTT.

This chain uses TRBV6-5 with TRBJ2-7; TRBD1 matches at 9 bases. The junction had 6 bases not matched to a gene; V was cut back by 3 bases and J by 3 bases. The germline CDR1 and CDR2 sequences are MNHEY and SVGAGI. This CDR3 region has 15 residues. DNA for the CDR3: TGTGCCAGCAGTTATGGGGACAGGGAGATCTACGAGCAGTACTTC. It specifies CASSYGDREIYEQYF.

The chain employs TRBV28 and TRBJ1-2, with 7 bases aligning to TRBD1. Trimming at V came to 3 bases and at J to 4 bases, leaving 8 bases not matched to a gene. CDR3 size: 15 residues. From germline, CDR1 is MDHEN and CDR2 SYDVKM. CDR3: CASSFSGTVRYGYTF. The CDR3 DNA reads TGTGCCAGCAGTTTTTCTGGGACAGTACGCTATGGCTACACCTTC.

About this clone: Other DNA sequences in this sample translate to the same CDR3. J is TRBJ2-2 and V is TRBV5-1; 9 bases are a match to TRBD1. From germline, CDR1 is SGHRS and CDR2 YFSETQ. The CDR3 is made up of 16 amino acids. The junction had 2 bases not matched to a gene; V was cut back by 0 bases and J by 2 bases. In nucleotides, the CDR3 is TGCGCCAGCAGCTTGGGGACAGGGGATAACACCGGGGAGCTGTTTTTT. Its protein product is CASSLGTGDNTGELFF.

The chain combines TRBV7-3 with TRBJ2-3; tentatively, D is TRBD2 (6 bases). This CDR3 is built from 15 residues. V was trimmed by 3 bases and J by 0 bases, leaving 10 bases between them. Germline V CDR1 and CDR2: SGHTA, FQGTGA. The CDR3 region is CASSFRESSTDTQYF. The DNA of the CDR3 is TGTGCCAGCAGCTTTCGGGAGTCTAGCACAGATACGCAGTATTTT.

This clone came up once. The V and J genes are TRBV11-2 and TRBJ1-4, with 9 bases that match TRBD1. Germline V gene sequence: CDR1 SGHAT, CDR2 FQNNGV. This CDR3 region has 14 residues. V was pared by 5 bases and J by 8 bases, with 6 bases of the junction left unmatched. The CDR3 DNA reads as TGTGCCAGCAGCCGGGACAGGGAGAGCGAAAAACTGTTTTTT. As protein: CASSRDRESEKLFF.

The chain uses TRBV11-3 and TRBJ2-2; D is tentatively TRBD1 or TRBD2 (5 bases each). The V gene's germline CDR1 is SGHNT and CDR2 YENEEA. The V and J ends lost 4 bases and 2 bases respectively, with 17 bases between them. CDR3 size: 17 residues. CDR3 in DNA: TGTGCCAGCAGCTCGGGGCAGGGTGGGTCAAACACCGGGGAGCTGTTTTTT. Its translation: CASSSGQGGSNTGELFF.

The CDR3 coding sequence is TGTGCCAGCAGTTTATCATCCCGGTGGGGTTCTTACGAGCAGTACTTC. Encoded protein: CASSLSSRWGSYEQYF. The V and J genes are TRBV27 and TRBJ2-7; D ambiguous. The length of the CDR3 is 16 residues. V was trimmed by 0 bases and J by 4 bases, leaving 16 bases between them. Germline CDR1 is MNHEY and CDR2 is SMNVEV (reference sequence).

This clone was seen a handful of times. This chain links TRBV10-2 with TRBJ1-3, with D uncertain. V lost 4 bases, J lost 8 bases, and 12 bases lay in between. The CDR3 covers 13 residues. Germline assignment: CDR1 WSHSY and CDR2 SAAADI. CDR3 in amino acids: CASSGNRPDTIYF. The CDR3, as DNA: TGCGCCAGCAGTGGAAACCGCCCGGACACCATATATTTT.